The rows below give T cell receptor beta chains drawn from one sample of a study of shared clonotypes between healthy human individuals. The protocol was immunoSEQ multiplex PCR, while the TCRdb copy is restricted to in-frame clones and leaves out a portion. The sample holds around 2,000,000 clones; approximately 94% are singletons and the top ten take 1.2%. The sequencing input was naive CD8+ T cells sorted from blood. These receptors all stem from a young man in good health. Each CDR3 is given with its conserved first and last residue. Each record gives: CDR3 protein, CDR3 DNA, J gene, D gene, V gene, clone size. The D gene is left open where the match is weak. A clone size is listed for some rows: how often the clone was seen (once, few, many), or a class if it is expanded.

cdr3_aa: CASSPGTGPYEQYF
cdr3_nt: TGCGCCAGCAGCCCCGGGACAGGACCCTACGAGCAGTACTTC
j_call: TRBJ2-7
d_call: TRBD1
v_call: TRBV5-1
clone_size: .

cdr3_aa: CASSEGGSRAGELFF
cdr3_nt: TGTGCCAGCAGTGAAGGCGGAAGCAGGGCCGGGGAGCTGTTTTTT
j_call: TRBJ2-2
d_call: .
v_call: TRBV2
clone_size: .

cdr3_aa: CASSSGTSSYEQYF
cdr3_nt: TGTGCCAGTAGTTCAGGGACGTCATCCTACGAGCAGTACTTC
j_call: TRBJ2-7
d_call: .
v_call: TRBV19
clone_size: .

cdr3_aa: CASSYRGGYEQYF
cdr3_nt: TGTGCCAGCAGCTACCGTGGGGGCTACGAGCAGTACTTC
j_call: TRBJ2-7
d_call: .
v_call: TRBV5-6
clone_size: .

cdr3_aa: CASSDGGEAFF
cdr3_nt: TGCGCCAGCAGTGATGGCGGGGAAGCTTTCTTT
j_call: TRBJ1-1
d_call: .
v_call: TRBV10-2
clone_size: .

cdr3_aa: CASSLSPGGLHEQYF
cdr3_nt: TGTGCCAGCAGTTTATCGCCCGGGGGCCTACACGAGCAGTACTTC
j_call: TRBJ2-7
d_call: .
v_call: TRBV27
clone_size: once

cdr3_aa: CSVEGTSAFTDTQYF
cdr3_nt: TGCAGCGTTGAGGGGACTAGCGCGTTCACAGATACGCAGTATTTT
j_call: TRBJ2-3
d_call: TRBD2
v_call: TRBV29-1
clone_size: .

cdr3_aa: CASSLDRPGEQFF
cdr3_nt: TGTGCCAGCAGCTTGGACAGGCCGGGTGAGCAGTTCTTC
j_call: TRBJ2-1
d_call: TRBD1
v_call: TRBV7-9
clone_size: .

cdr3_aa: CASLEGQTYEQYF
cdr3_nt: TGTGCCAGCCTGGAAGGGCAGACCTACGAGCAGTACTTC
j_call: TRBJ2-7
d_call: .
v_call: TRBV2
clone_size: .

cdr3_aa: CASSVSHTGELFF
cdr3_nt: TGTGCCAGCAGCGTATCGCACACCGGGGAGCTGTTTTTT
j_call: TRBJ2-2
d_call: .
v_call: TRBV9
clone_size: .

cdr3_aa: CASRKGDNEQYF
cdr3_nt: TGTGCCAGCCGAAAGGGGGACAACGAGCAGTACTTC
j_call: TRBJ2-7
d_call: .
v_call: TRBV2
clone_size: .

cdr3_aa: CASSEWDSENIQYF
cdr3_nt: TGTGCCAGCAGTGAATGGGACAGCGAAAACATTCAGTACTTC
j_call: TRBJ2-4
d_call: TRBD1
v_call: TRBV25-1
clone_size: .

cdr3_aa: CSVTGTGQWYEQYF
cdr3_nt: TGCAGCGTAACCGGGACAGGGCAGTGGTACGAGCAGTACTTC
j_call: TRBJ2-7
d_call: TRBD1
v_call: TRBV29-1
clone_size: .

cdr3_aa: CASSQGGGYTYNEQFF
cdr3_nt: TGTGCCAGCAGCCAAGGGGGCGGGTATACCTACAATGAGCAGTTCTTC
j_call: TRBJ2-1
d_call: .
v_call: TRBV14
clone_size: .

cdr3_aa: CASSNPNTDTQYF
cdr3_nt: TGTGCCAGCAGCAACCCCAACACAGATACGCAGTATTTT
j_call: TRBJ2-3
d_call: .
v_call: TRBV7-9
clone_size: .

cdr3_aa: CASSYGGSSYNEQFF
cdr3_nt: TGTGCCAGCAGTTACGGGGGGAGCTCCTACAATGAGCAGTTCTTC
j_call: TRBJ2-1
d_call: .
v_call: TRBV6-6
clone_size: .

cdr3_aa: CASTFDSSYNSPLHF
cdr3_nt: TGTGCCAGCACCTTTGATAGCTCCTATAATTCACCCCTCCACTTT
j_call: TRBJ1-6
d_call: .
v_call: TRBV6-1
clone_size: .